This T cell receptor (beta chain) was profiled in a study of blood T cell repertoires in COVID-19. Study-level information: Collection of acute and convalescent COVID-19 samples took place in the United States, Italy and Spain. PBMCs, B-cell-depleted T cells, or T cells provided the cDNA or gDNA that made up the material.

This CDR3 spans 12 amino acids. V gave up 7 bases and J gave up 8 bases, with 11 bases separating them. Profiling relied on immunoSEQ multiplex PCR, and the TCRdb table lists in-frame clones only, not all of them. The sample yields 200,000 to 300,000 clones, about 85% seen once. The sample comprised peripheral blood. The TCR was taken from a man aged 18 to 29 with active or convalescent COVID-19. This chain connects TRBV12-3 or TRBV12-4 to TRBJ2-2; D is possibly TRBD2 (5 bases). The DNA for the CDR3 is TGTGCCAGCATCAAAGGAGGTGGGGAGCTGTTTTTT. It encodes CASIKGGGELFF.